Listed below are T cell receptor beta chains from one sample, sequenced in a study of PD-L1 blockade in urothelial cancer. Profiling relied on immunoSEQ multiplex PCR, and the TCRdb table lists in-frame clones only, not all of them. The data show 55,000 to 70,000 clones, roughly four fifths seen once. Sequencing used PBMCs, obtained around atezolizumab (anti-PD-L1) treatment. These receptors were obtained from a man between 70 and 80 years old with urothelial cancer. CDR3s include the opening cysteine and the closing phenylalanine or tryptophan. Each record gives: V gene, J gene, CDR3 protein.

v_gene: TRBV7-8
j_gene: TRBJ1-5
CDR3aa: CASSGAVEGGRKPQHF

v_gene: TRBV5-6
j_gene: TRBJ1-4
CDR3aa: CASSLFTTNEKLFF

v_gene: TRBV7-9
j_gene: TRBJ1-3
CDR3aa: CASSLNRVNTIYF

v_gene: TRBV11-2
j_gene: TRBJ2-1
CDR3aa: CASSLALANEQFF

v_gene: TRBV7-2
j_gene: TRBJ2-3
CDR3aa: CASSFIADTQYF

v_gene: TRBV5-1
j_gene: TRBJ1-1
CDR3aa: CASSTDGQNTEAFF

v_gene: TRBV4-1
j_gene: TRBJ2-3
CDR3aa: CASSQGTASTDTQYF

v_gene: TRBV5-1
j_gene: TRBJ1-3
CDR3aa: CASSIEPSSGNTIYF

v_gene: TRBV28
j_gene: TRBJ1-4
CDR3aa: CASSPPFRNEKLFF

v_gene: TRBV30
j_gene: TRBJ2-2
CDR3aa: CAWSFEDTGELFF

v_gene: TRBV11-2
j_gene: TRBJ2-7
CDR3aa: CASSLAAVPYEQYF

v_gene: TRBV4-1
j_gene: TRBJ2-2
CDR3aa: CASSPGTSGTGELFF

v_gene: TRBV4-1
j_gene: TRBJ2-5
CDR3aa: CASSQELSGPQYF

v_gene: TRBV7-2
j_gene: TRBJ1-4
CDR3aa: CASSLAGKAAGYEKLFF

v_gene: TRBV9
j_gene: TRBJ2-1
CDR3aa: CASSPAGQRQNEQFF

v_gene: TRBV6-1
j_gene: TRBJ1-4
CDR3aa: CASSEGTGYEKLFF

v_gene: TRBV7-3
j_gene: TRBJ2-1
CDR3aa: CASSLGRNNEQFF

v_gene: TRBV30
j_gene: TRBJ1-1
CDR3aa: CAWSATGNTEAFF

v_gene: TRBV5-5
j_gene: TRBJ2-7
CDR3aa: CASSLRTGYSSEQYF

v_gene: TRBV30
j_gene: TRBJ1-1
CDR3aa: CAWSSVLNTEAFF

v_gene: TRBV14
j_gene: TRBJ2-2
CDR3aa: CASSGGYTGELFF

v_gene: TRBV7-9
j_gene: TRBJ2-3
CDR3aa: CASSAMAAGGPDTQYF